The 20 T cell receptor beta chains listed next were all sequenced from one sample in a study of blood T cell repertoires in COVID-19. Clones were sequenced by immunoSEQ multiplex PCR, and TCRdb holds only the in-frame ones, with some missing. The sample holds about 180,000 clones; approximately 86% are singletons and the top ten take 6.9%. Sequenced material: peripheral blood. These receptors were collected from a man older than 75 with COVID-19, enrolled during active disease.

The V gene is TRBV3-1 (or the pseudogene TRBV3-2), the J gene TRBJ1-2; D gene ambiguous. Germline values: CDR1 LGHDT, CDR2 YNNKEL (reference sequence). Trimming shortened V by 0 bases and J by 4 bases, and 6 bases separated the two germline ends. The CDR3 is 13 residues long. CDR3 coding DNA: TGTGCCAGCAGCCAAGACTCCTCCTATGGCTACACCTTC. It is translated as CASSQDSSYGYTF.

The chain combines TRBV27 with TRBJ1-3; tentative D call: TRBD1 (6 bases). Germline V lookup: CDR1 MNHEY, CDR2 SMNVEV (reference sequence). The V end was cut by 6 bases, the J end by 4 bases, with 16 bases between. This CDR3 has 15 amino acids. CDR3: CASRGRGATGNTIYF. CDR3 DNA sequence: TGTGCCAGCAGGGGCCGGGGGGCGACAGGAAACACCATATATTTT.

In its sample, this clone was seen a few times. This rearrangement joins TRBV28 to TRBJ2-7, with D hard to call. The germline V and J ends were trimmed by 2 bases and 4 bases, with 6 bases remaining between them. The CDR3 is 12 residues long. Germline-derived CDR1 and CDR2 are MDHEN and SYDVKM. CDR3 DNA sequence: TGTGCCAGCAGTTTAAGTCGGTACGAGCAGTACTTC. Translated, it gives CASSLSRYEQYF. The complete variable domain, with remaining parts taken from reference TRBV28 and TRBJ2-7, reads DVKVTQSSRYLVKRTGEKVFLECVQDMDHENMFWYRQDPGLGLRLIYFSYDVKMKEKGDIPEGYSVSREKKERFSLILESASTNQTSMYLCASSLSRYEQYFGPGTRLTVT.

The chain has TRBV10-3 and TRBJ1-3; D not certain. This CDR3 spans 13 amino acids. Looked up from germline, CDR1 is ENHRY and CDR2 is SYGVKD. V was cut by 3 bases and J by 4 bases, with 7 bases left in between. The CDR3: CAISEYEGNTIYF. CDR3 DNA: TGTGCCATCAGTGAATACGAGGGAAACACCATATATTTT.

This chain links TRBV6-5 with TRBJ1-1, with TRBD1 matching 8 bases. CDR1 MNHEY and CDR2 SVGAGI come from the germline V gene. V dropped 4 bases and J dropped 4; count of bases not matched to a gene: 8. The CDR3 contains 15 residues. The CDR3 DNA reads as TGTGCCAGCAGTTTCCAGGGGGCGGGGGTCACTGAAGCTTTCTTT. It specifies CASSFQGAGVTEAFF.

This chain uses TRBV3-1 (or the pseudogene TRBV3-2) with TRBJ2-5, with 8 bases aligning to TRBD2. The ends lost 3 bases at V and 5 bases at J; junction bases unmatched: 11. Germline V gives CDR1 LGHDT, CDR2 YNNKEL (reference sequence). This CDR3 comprises 16 residues. DNA for the CDR3: TGTGCCAGCAGCCATAAGCGGGGGCCCAGCGGGGAGACCCAGTACTTC. This sequence encodes CASSHKRGPSGETQYF.

The chain is built from TRBV6-5 and TRBJ1-1; D might be TRBD1 (6 bases). CDR3 size: 13 residues. Trimming removed 8 bases from V and 0 bases from J, with 10 bases in between. Germline-derived CDR1 and CDR2 are MNHEY and SVGAGI. This CDR3 is CASHRVMNTEAFF. The CDR3 DNA sequence: TGTGCCAGCCACAGGGTCATGAACACTGAAGCTTTCTTT.

CDR3 bases: TGCGCCAGCAGCTCACAGGGGGGAGATGAAAAACTGTTTTTT. It specifies CASSSQGGDEKLFF. The chain combines TRBV5-1 with TRBJ1-4; 8 bases agree with TRBD1. Looked up from germline, CDR1 is SGHRS and CDR2 is YFSETQ. Trimming cost V 3 bases and J 6 bases; bases outside gene matches: 4. The CDR3 covers 14 residues.

The chain is built from TRBV6-2 or TRBV6-3 and TRBJ1-5, with a possible D match to TRBD1 (6 bases). Per the germline V gene, CDR1 is MNHEY and CDR2 is SVGEGT. Trimming left V 2 bases short and J 0 bases short, with 11 bases between. The CDR3 length is 16 residues. CDR3 bases: TGTGCCAGCAGTTACCAGGGGTCCTATAGCAATCAGCCCCAGCATTTT. Amino acid sequence: CASSYQGSYSNQPQHF.

The rearrangement links TRBV20-1 to TRBJ1-4; 8 bases are shared with TRBD1. CDR3 size: 15 residues. The V and J ends lost 3 bases and 8 bases, in that order; junction bases with no gene match: 11. The germline gives CDR1 DFQATT, CDR2 SNEGSKA (reference sequence). DNA for the CDR3: TGCAGTGCTAGTCGACAGGGGTGGAGAAAGGAAAAACTGTTTTTT. Encoded protein: CSASRQGWRKEKLFF.

CDR3 protein: CASSLPRGTGWSNQPQHF. DNA for the CDR3: TGTGCCAGCAGCTTACCCAGGGGGACAGGGTGGAGCAATCAGCCCCAGCATTTT. The chain employs TRBV7-2 and TRBJ1-5; 9 nucleotides align to TRBD1. The trim removed 2 bases at V and 1 base at J, leaving 9 bases unmatched. CDR3 length: 18 residues. Germline CDR1 SGHTA, CDR2 FQGNSA.

This clone was counted a few times. The chain links TRBV4-1 to TRBJ1-2, with 9 bases fitting TRBD1. This CDR3 is built from 11 residues. Germline CDR1 reads MGHRA; CDR2 reads YSYEKL. The V and J ends lost 8 bases and 8 bases, in that order; junction bases with no gene match: 3. CDR3 sequence: CASGQGLGYTF. In nucleotides, the CDR3 is TGCGCCAGCGGACAGGGGTTGGGCTACACCTTC.

In regard to this clone: The sample contains more than one DNA sequence encoding this CDR3. The V and J genes are TRBV24-1 and TRBJ1-5; no clear D gene. CDR3 size: 13 residues. V was trimmed by 3 bases and J by 1 base, leaving 3 bases between them. In germline, CDR1 is KGHDR, CDR2 SFDVKD. The CDR3 region is CATSDRSNQPQHF. CDR3 bases: TGTGCCACCAGTGATCGGAGCAATCAGCCCCAGCATTTT.

The V call is TRBV18, the J call TRBJ2-1, with D possibly matching TRBD2 (6 bases). This CDR3 has 13 amino acids. CDR1 is KGHSH and CDR2 is LQKENI in the germline V gene. V lost 2 bases and J 10 bases, leaving 12 bases between the germline ends. The CDR3 region has the DNA TGTGCCAGCTCACCAATTAGGGACTTGGAGCAGTTCTTC. Its protein is CASSPIRDLEQFF.

V and J are TRBV19 and TRBJ1-2, with TRBD1 identical over 8 bases. The junction had 3 bases not matched to a gene; V was cut back by 3 bases and J by 0 bases. This CDR3 has 15 amino acids. Germline V gene sequence: CDR1 LNHDA, CDR2 SQIVND (reference sequence). The CDR3 loop is CASSIARGPNYGYTF. The CDR3, as DNA: TGTGCCAGTAGTATCGCCAGGGGGCCTAACTATGGCTACACCTTC.

This clone was seen once. J is TRBJ2-7 and V is TRBV4-1, with unresolved D. The V gene's germline CDR1 is MGHRA and CDR2 YSYEKL. Trimming removed 1 base from V and 2 bases from J, with 12 bases in between. There are 15 residues in the CDR3. DNA of the CDR3: TGCGCCAGCAGCCAAGGTCCAGGAAGGACCTACGAGCAGTACTTC. Amino acid sequence: CASSQGPGRTYEQYF.

The chain has TRBV6-5 and TRBJ1-2; 10 bases line up with TRBD1. CDR1 MNHEY and CDR2 SVGAGI come from the germline V gene. CDR3 length: 13 residues. The V segment lost 6 bases and the J segment 6 bases; nucleotides outside the gene matches: 4. CDR3 DNA: TGTGCCAGCAGCCGACAGGGGGCGGATGGCTACACCTTC. As protein: CASSRQGADGYTF.

This clone was detected only a few times. This chain uses TRBV4-1 with TRBJ1-6, with TRBD1 as a possible D gene (5 bases). CDR1 and CDR2 from the germline V gene are MGHRA and YSYEKL. Trimming pared 0 bases from V and 4 bases from J, leaving 10 bases between. CDR3 size: 16 residues. Written as DNA, the CDR3 is TGCGCCAGCAGCCAAGACCCAGGGAGGTATAATTCACCCCTCCACTTT. This codes for CASSQDPGRYNSPLHF.

The chain recombines TRBV19 with TRBJ1-1, with D unclear. Trimming removed 2 bases at V and 5 bases at J, with 12 bases between. The CDR3 loop spans 14 amino acids. The germline CDR1 and CDR2 sequences are LNHDA and SQIVND (reference sequence). In DNA form, the CDR3 reads TGTGCCAGTAGTATAAGGACCCCGGGGACTGAAGCTTTCTTT. Protein product: CASSIRTPGTEAFF. Filled out from reference TRBV19 and TRBJ1-1, the complete variable domain reads DGGITQSPKYLFRKEGQNVTLSCEQNLNHDAMYWYRQDPGQGLRLIYYSQIVNDFQKGDIAEGYSVSREKKESFPLTVTSAQKNPTAFYLCASSIRTPGTEAFFGQGTRLTVV.

V usage is TRBV7-9 and J usage is TRBJ2-1, with TRBD2 matching over 9 bases. The CDR3 consists of 13 residues. With 3 bases clipped from V and 15 bases from J, the junction kept 9 bases outside the gene matches. CDR1 and CDR2 from the germline V gene are SEHNR and FQNEAQ (reference sequence). In DNA, the CDR3 is TGTGCCAGCAGCTTCCTCAGCGGGGGGCATCCGTTCTTC. Translated, it gives CASSFLSGGHPFF.